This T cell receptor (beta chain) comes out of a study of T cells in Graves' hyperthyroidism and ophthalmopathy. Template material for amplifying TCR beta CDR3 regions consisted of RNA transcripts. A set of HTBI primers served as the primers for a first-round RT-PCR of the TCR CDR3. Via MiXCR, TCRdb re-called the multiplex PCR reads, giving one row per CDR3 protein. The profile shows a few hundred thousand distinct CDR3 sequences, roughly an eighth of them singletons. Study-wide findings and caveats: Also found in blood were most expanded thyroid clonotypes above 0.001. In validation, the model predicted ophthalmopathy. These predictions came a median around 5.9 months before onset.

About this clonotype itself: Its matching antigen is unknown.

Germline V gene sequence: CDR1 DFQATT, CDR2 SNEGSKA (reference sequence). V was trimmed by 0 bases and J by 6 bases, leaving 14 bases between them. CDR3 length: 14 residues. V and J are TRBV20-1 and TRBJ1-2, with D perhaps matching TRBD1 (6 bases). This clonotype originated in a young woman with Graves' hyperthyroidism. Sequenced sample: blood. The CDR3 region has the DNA TGCAGTGCTAGAGATCACCGGGGGCAAGATGGCTACACCTTC. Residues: CSARDHRGQDGYTF.